Each of the 5 T cell receptor beta chains below was sequenced from the same sample in a study of blood T cells in healthy people across ages (dated by TCRdb to about 2015). Libraries came from 5' RACE. The sample was run on an Illumina HiSeq 2500. A second roughly 7 to 11 cycle PCR used a sample-barcoded 5' primer and a J-beta primer mix. The public reads were reanalyzed by TCRdb: fastp trimming at Q25, MiXCR alignment, in-frame beta chains only. Each CDR3 protein gets just one entry, which takes the most common genes and DNA from the rows behind it. For this sample the table gives around 790,000 distinct CDR3 sequences, of which approximately 44% were detected only once. The top ten constitute roughly 19% of the sample. The sample was blood. These receptors were collected from a man aged 60 to 69 in good health.

This clonotype was counted a few times. This sequence joins TRBV9 and TRBJ2-6; TRBD1 agrees at 8 bases. Germline V CDR1 and CDR2: SGDLS, YYNGEE. Losses at the gene ends were 5 bases for V and 0 bases for J; bases not matched to a gene: 10. CDR3 length equals 18 residues. The CDR3 loop is CASSRQGWSSSGANVLTF. CDR3 DNA: TGTGCCAGCAGTCGACAGGGGTGGTCCTCCTCTGGGGCCAACGTCCTGACTTTC.

This chain joins TRBV24-1 and TRBJ2-1, with TRBD1 matching over 7 bases. Trimming at V came to 3 bases and at J to 7 bases, leaving 2 bases not matched to a gene. This CDR3 has 13 amino acids. Per the germline V gene, CDR1 is KGHDR and CDR2 is SFDVKD. The CDR3 is CATSDHRGNEQFF. The CDR3 DNA follows: TGTGCCACCAGTGATCACAGGGGTAATGAGCAGTTCTTC.

In its sample, this clonotype was seen a few times. The chain employs TRBV7-2 and TRBJ1-6; D remains unclear. Germline V gene sequence: CDR1 SGHTA, CDR2 FQGNSA. Trimming pared 5 bases from V and 8 bases from J, leaving 16 bases between. The CDR3 consists of 15 residues. CDR3 protein: CASSRKPTMDSPLHF. The CDR3 nucleotides read TGTGCCAGCAGCCGAAAACCTACCATGGATTCACCCCTCCACTTT.

This clonotype has only a few counts. The chain couples TRBV9 to TRBJ2-7, with D unresolved. CDR1 is SGDLS and CDR2 is YYNGEE in the germline V gene. The ends were cut back, 0 bases at V and 2 bases at J, with 9 bases in the middle. The CDR3 has 14 amino acids. CDR3 DNA sequence: TGTGCCAGCAGCGTAGGGGGTGCGGCCTACGAGCAGTACTTC. It specifies CASSVGGAAYEQYF.

The chain links TRBV20-1 to TRBJ1-1; 9 nucleotides match TRBD1. Germline V gene data show CDR1 as DFQATT and CDR2 as SNEGSKA (reference sequence). The CDR3 length is 13 residues. V was pared by 6 bases and J by 6 bases, with 8 bases of the junction left unmatched. In DNA form, the CDR3 reads TGCAGTGCCAACAGGGGGCCTGACGCTGAAGCTTTCTTT. Translated, it gives CSANRGPDAEAFF.